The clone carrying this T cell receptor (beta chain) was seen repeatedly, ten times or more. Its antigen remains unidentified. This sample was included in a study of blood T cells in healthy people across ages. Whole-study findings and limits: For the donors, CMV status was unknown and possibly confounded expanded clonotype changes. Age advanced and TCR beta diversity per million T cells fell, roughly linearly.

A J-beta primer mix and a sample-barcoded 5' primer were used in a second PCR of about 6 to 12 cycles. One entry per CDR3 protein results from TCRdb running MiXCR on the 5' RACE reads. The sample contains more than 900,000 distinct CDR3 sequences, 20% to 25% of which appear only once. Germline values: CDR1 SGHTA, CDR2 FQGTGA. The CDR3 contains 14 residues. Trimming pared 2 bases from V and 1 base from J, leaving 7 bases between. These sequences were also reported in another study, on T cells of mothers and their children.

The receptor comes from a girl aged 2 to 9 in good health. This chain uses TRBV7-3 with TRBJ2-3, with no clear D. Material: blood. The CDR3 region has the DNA TGTGCCAGCAGCTTAGGCTGGGGCACAGATACGCAGTATTTT. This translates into CASSLGWGTDTQYF.